This T cell receptor (beta chain) was sequenced during a study of blood T cell repertoires in COVID-19. The V end lost 3 bases, the J end lost 4 bases, and 7 bases lay between the germline ends. The CDR3 is made up of 12 amino acids. Germline V lookup: CDR1 SGDLS, CDR2 YYNGEE. Profiled with immunoSEQ multiplex PCR; TCRdb holds only in-frame clones, not every one. Of 70,000 to 80,000 clones in the sample, approximately 88% are singletons; the top ten hold roughly 6%. Sequencing was performed on peripheral blood. The sequence was collected from a woman aged 50 to 65 with acute or convalescent COVID-19. The rearrangement joins TRBV9 to TRBJ1-2, with D perhaps TRBD1 (5 bases). The DNA for the CDR3 is TGTGCCAGCAGCGCTCAGGGCTATGGCTACACCTTC. This gives the protein CASSAQGYGYTF.